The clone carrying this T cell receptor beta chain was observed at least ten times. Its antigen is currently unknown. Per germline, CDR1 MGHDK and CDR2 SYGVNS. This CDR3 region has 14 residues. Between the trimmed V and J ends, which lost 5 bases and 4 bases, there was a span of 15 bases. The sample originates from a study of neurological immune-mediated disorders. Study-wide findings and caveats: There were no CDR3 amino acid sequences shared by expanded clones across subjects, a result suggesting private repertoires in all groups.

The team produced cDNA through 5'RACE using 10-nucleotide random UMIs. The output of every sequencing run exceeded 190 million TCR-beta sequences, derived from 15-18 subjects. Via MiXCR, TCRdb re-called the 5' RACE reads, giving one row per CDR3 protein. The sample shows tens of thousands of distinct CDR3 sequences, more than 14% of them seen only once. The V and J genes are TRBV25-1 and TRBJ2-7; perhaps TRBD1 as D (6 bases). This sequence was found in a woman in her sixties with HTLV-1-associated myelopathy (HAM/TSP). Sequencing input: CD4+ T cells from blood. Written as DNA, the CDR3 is TGTGCCAGCAGTAACCCGGACAGTTGGTACGAGCAGTACTTC. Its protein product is CASSNPDSWYEQYF.